These 10 T cell receptor beta chains were sequenced from one sample in a study of blood T cell repertoires in COVID-19. The repertoire was sequenced with immunoSEQ multiplex PCR; TCRdb's copy has only in-frame clones and lacks some. The sample has around 270,000 clones; about 89% are singletons. Sequencing input: peripheral blood. These receptors were obtained from a man younger than 45 with acute or convalescent COVID-19.

This chain links TRBV4-1 with TRBJ1-2, with a tentative D call TRBD1 (5 bases). V was trimmed by 0 bases and J by 1 base, leaving 12 bases between them. The germline gives CDR1 MGHRA, CDR2 YSYEKL. The CDR3 runs to 16 residues. CDR3 protein: CASSQDQRGFNYGYTF. The CDR3 DNA reads as TGCGCCAGCAGCCAAGATCAAAGGGGTTTTAACTATGGCTACACCTTC.

The chain uses TRBV20-1 and TRBJ2-7; no clear D gene. Germline-derived CDR1 and CDR2 are DFQATT and SNEGSKA (reference sequence). The ends were cut back, 5 bases at V and 4 bases at J, with 9 bases in the middle. The CDR3 has 11 residues. In DNA, the CDR3 is TGCAGTGCTCCGTCTAGGTACGAGCAGTACTTC. Protein sequence: CSAPSRYEQYF.

This clone was found once. The J gene is TRBJ1-2, the V gene TRBV9; a possible D gene is TRBD1 (6 bases). Germline CDR1 reads SGDLS; CDR2 reads YYNGEE. Trimming removed 0 bases at V and 2 bases at J, with 8 bases between. The CDR3 length is 14 residues. CDR3 in amino acids: CASSVGTENYGYTF. The CDR3 DNA follows: TGTGCCAGCAGCGTAGGGACAGAAAACTATGGCTACACCTTC.

As for this clone: Other DNA variants within this sample encode the same CDR3. The J gene is TRBJ1-1, the V gene TRBV30; D is possibly TRBD1 (5 bases). CDR1 and CDR2 from the germline V gene are GTSNPN and SVGIG (reference sequence). The CDR3 is made up of 11 amino acids. Trimming cost V 8 bases and J 1 base, with 8 bases left between them. CDR3 sequence: CAGTGNTEAFF. The CDR3, as DNA: TGTGCCGGCACAGGGAACACTGAAGCTTTCTTT.

In nucleotides, the CDR3 is TGTGCCAGCAGTCCCCGGGATACGCAGTATTTT. Protein product: CASSPRDTQYF. This sequence joins TRBV12-3 or TRBV12-4 and TRBJ2-3; D is uncertain. CDR3 size: 11 residues. V shed 5 bases and J shed 6 bases, with 6 bases lying between them.

The CDR3 bases are TGTGCCAGCAGCGTAGGGGGGACAGCGGGCCATGTTGGCTACACCTTC. It encodes CASSVGGTAGHVGYTF. The rearrangement links TRBV9 to TRBJ1-2, with 7 bases identical to TRBD1. CDR3 length: 16 residues. V trimming: 0 bases; J trimming: 7 bases; junction bases outside the gene matches: 12. Germline V gene sequence: CDR1 SGDLS, CDR2 YYNGEE.

V usage is TRBV10-3 and J usage is TRBJ1-6; 8 bases line up with TRBD1. V lost 8 bases and J lost 7; bases outside the gene matches: 4. The germline V gene has CDR1 ENHRY and CDR2 SYGVKD. The length of the CDR3 is 13 residues. The CDR3 here is CAIGQGGNSPLHF. Written as DNA, the CDR3 is TGTGCCATCGGACAGGGCGGGAATTCACCCCTCCACTTT.

The chain couples TRBV28 to TRBJ1-1; D is unclear. V was cut by 7 bases and J by 0 bases, with 3 bases left in between. Per germline, CDR1 MDHEN and CDR2 SYDVKM. This CDR3 is 11 amino acids long. DNA for the CDR3: TGTGCCAGCATTATGAACACTGAAGCTTTCTTT. Translating it yields CASIMNTEAFF.

This clone was seen a single time. This same CDR3 is encoded by further DNA sequences in the sample. This chain joins TRBV11-2 and TRBJ2-1; D is uncertain. Trimming removed 0 bases from V and 0 bases from J, with 9 bases in between. From germline, CDR1 is SGHAT and CDR2 FQNNGV. This CDR3 is 16 amino acids long. CDR3 coding DNA: TGTGCCAGCAGCTTAGAAAGGCGGTCCTCCTACAATGAGCAGTTCTTC. Translating gives CASSLERRSSYNEQFF.

This clone turned up a few times. V and J are TRBV5-1 and TRBJ1-2; 8 bases are shared with TRBD1. Unmatched junction bases numbered 11, after V lost 5 bases and J lost 8 bases. The germline CDR1 and CDR2 sequences are SGHRS and YFSETQ. The CDR3 is 14 residues long. As DNA, the CDR3 is TGCGCCAGCAGTACCGGGACAGGAGGTGAGGGCTACACCTTC. It is translated as CASSTGTGGEGYTF. Full variable domain (missing parts from reference TRBV5-1 and TRBJ1-2): KAGVTQTPRYLIKTRGQQVTLSCSPISGHRSVSWYQQTPGQGLQFLFEYFSETQRNKGNFPGRFSGRQFSNSRSEMNVSTLELGDSALYLCASSTGTGGEGYTFGSGTRLTVV.